The next 17 T cell receptor beta chains were all read from a single sample in a study of response to subunit inactivated influenza vaccine (dated by TCRdb to 2017 to 2018). Receptors were amplified or captured by RT-PCR. The run used an Illumina HiSeq 2500. Using fastp trimming at Q25 and MiXCR clonotype assembly, TCRdb reanalyzed the public sequencing data and kept in-frame beta chains. Entries are consolidated by CDR3 protein sequence, retaining the most common genes and DNA. For this sample there are about 180,000 distinct CDR3 sequences; around 9.2% appear just once. The ten largest clones represent roughly a tenth of the sample. The specimen was non-naive T cells sorted from PBMCs, collected on the day of vaccination. The sample's cell subset or site, from its label and the paper: memory T cell fraction. These receptors all come from a man aged 50-59 years who received an inactivated influenza vaccine. Donor details come from another sample of the same person, matched by shared clones.

This clonotype occurred a few times. The V and J genes are TRBV18 and TRBJ2-5, with 9 bases fitting TRBD1. V shed 0 bases and J 4 bases; nucleotides not matched to a gene: 15. The germline V gene encodes CDR1 KGHSH and CDR2 LQKENI. The CDR3 runs to 19 residues. CDR3 DNA sequence: TGTGCCAGCTCACCACCGTGGTCACGACAGGGGGGTGGAAGAGAGACCCAGTACTTC. This gives the protein CASSPPWSRQGGGRETQYF.

There are many counts of this clonotype. The rearrangement links TRBV12-3 or TRBV12-4 to TRBJ1-5, with D maybe TRBD1 (6 bases). V shed 4 bases and J shed 7 bases, with 11 bases lying between them. The CDR3 runs 13 residues. CDR3 region: CASSYTGSQPQHF. The CDR3 nucleotides read TGTGCCAGCAGTTATACAGGGTCCCAGCCCCAGCATTTT.

In its sample, this clonotype was seen many times. This chain uses TRBV4-1 with TRBJ2-6; D remains unclear. The V gene lost 2 bases and the J gene lost 4 bases, with 9 bases spanning the gap. The germline CDR1 and CDR2 sequences are MGHRA and YSYEKL. CDR3 size: 15 residues. For the CDR3, the DNA is TGCGCCAGCAGCCAATACGTTAACGGGGCCAACGTCCTGACTTTC. Its protein product is CASSQYVNGANVLTF.

This clonotype was seen only a few times. The chain is built from TRBV20-1 and TRBJ2-3, with 13 bases identical to TRBD2. This CDR3 region has 16 residues. Germline lookup yields CDR1 DFQATT and CDR2 SNEGSKA (reference sequence). The V gene end was trimmed by 3 bases and the J gene end by 4 bases; junction bases not matched to a gene: 7. The CDR3 DNA reads TGCAGTGCTAGCGGGGGACTAGCGGGAAATCCAGATACGCAGTATTTT. It specifies CSASGGLAGNPDTQYF.

This clonotype appeared many times. This chain uses TRBV20-1 with TRBJ2-2; tentative D call: TRBD1 (6 bases). Per the germline V gene, CDR1 is DFQATT and CDR2 is SNEGSKA (reference sequence). The V end was cut by 6 bases, the J end by 2 bases, with 10 bases between. The CDR3 has 13 residues. The CDR3 region is CSATGQNTGELFF. In DNA, the CDR3 is TGCAGTGCAACGGGACAAAACACCGGGGAGCTGTTTTTT.

This clonotype occurred a few times. The CDR3 region has the DNA TGCGCCAGCAGCCAAGAGCAGGGAGGGAACACTGAAGCTTTCTTT. Protein product: CASSQEQGGNTEAFF. The rearrangement joins TRBV4-3 to TRBJ1-1; D perhaps matches TRBD1 (5 bases). The V and J ends lost 0 bases and 1 base respectively, with 9 bases between them. Germline V CDR1 and CDR2: LGHNA, YSLEER. The CDR3 is 15 residues long.

This clonotype was counted a few times. The V and J genes are TRBV7-2 and TRBJ1-2; D unclear. The germline gives CDR1 SGHTA, CDR2 FQGNSA. The germline V and J ends were trimmed by 4 bases and 4 bases, with 10 bases remaining between them. This CDR3 contains 13 residues. CDR3 nucleotides: TGTGCCAGCAGCTCCGCGTCTCCCTATGGCTACACCTTC. Encoded protein: CASSSASPYGYTF.

This clonotype was counted ten times or more. This chain connects TRBV2 to TRBJ1-2; no firm D call. The germline CDR1 and CDR2 sequences are SNHLY and FYNNEI. The CDR3 length is 13 residues. V was cut by 6 bases and J by 6 bases, with 14 bases left in between. The CDR3 bases are TGTGCCAGCAGGGTAACCGGGAGCGATGGCTACACCTTC. The encoded protein is CASRVTGSDGYTF.

The chain uses TRBV2 and TRBJ2-5, with D possibly matching TRBD1 (6 bases). Germline CDR1 and CDR2: SNHLY and FYNNEI. This CDR3 comprises 13 residues. Trimming took off 6 bases at V and 5 bases at J, with 13 bases between the two ends. CDR3 bases: TGTGCCAGCAGAGGGGGAATCGTGGAGACCCAGTACTTC. Encoded protein: CASRGGIVETQYF.

The rearrangement links TRBV6-5 to TRBJ1-1, with D tentatively TRBD1 (5 bases). The V gene's germline CDR1 is MNHEY and CDR2 SVGAGI. V was trimmed by 2 bases and J by 0 bases, leaving 7 bases between them. The CDR3 consists of 14 residues. CDR3 in amino acids: CASSYGGVNTEAFF. In DNA form, the CDR3 reads TGTGCCAGCAGTTACGGGGGAGTGAACACTGAAGCTTTCTTT.

This clonotype appeared many times. CDR3 coding DNA: TGTGCCAGCAGTCTTACAGTGAACACCGGGGAGCTGTTTTTT. Translated, it gives CASSLTVNTGELFF. This sequence joins TRBV12-3 or TRBV12-4 and TRBJ2-2; D remains ambiguous. V gave up 5 bases and J gave up 1 base, with 8 bases separating them. This CDR3 has 14 residues.

In DNA, the CDR3 is TGTGCCAGCAGCGGAGGGGTGCGGGGTGACAATGAGCAGTTCTTC. Protein sequence: CASSGGVRGDNEQFF. The chain links TRBV5-8 to TRBJ2-1; weak D call: TRBD2 (6 bases). V was pared by 4 bases and J by 5 bases, with 16 bases between. Germline CDR1 reads SGHTS; CDR2 reads YDEGEE. The CDR3 totals 15 residues.

The chain links TRBV9 to TRBJ2-7; 8 nucleotides line up with TRBD1. CDR3 length: 16 amino acids. Trimming took 3 bases from V and 3 from J; bases not matched to a gene: 11. Germline CDR1 reads SGDLS; CDR2 reads YYNGEE. In DNA, the CDR3 is TGTGCCAGCAGCGCGCACCGGGACAGGCCCCGCTACGAGCAGTACTTC. It encodes CASSAHRDRPRYEQYF. Complete variable domain (other parts from reference TRBV9 and TRBJ2-7): DSGVTQTPKHLITATGQRVTLRCSPRSGDLSVYWYQQSLDQGLQFLIQYYNGEERAKGNILERFSAQQFPDLHSELNLSSLELGDSALYFCASSAHRDRPRYEQYFGPGTRLTVT.

This clonotype was seen only a few times. V is TRBV3-1 and J is TRBJ1-2, with 7 positions matching TRBD1. The germline gives CDR1 LGHDT, CDR2 YNNKEL (reference sequence). This CDR3 region has 13 residues. The trim removed 0 bases at V and 9 bases at J, leaving 4 bases unmatched. The CDR3 is CASSQDDRARYTF. For the CDR3, the DNA is TGTGCCAGCAGCCAAGACGACAGGGCTCGCTACACCTTC.

The CDR3 DNA is TGTGCCACCAGTGATGTGGGGCTAAGCGCCTACAATGAGCAGTTCTTC. It yields the protein CATSDVGLSAYNEQFF. The chain combines TRBV24-1 with TRBJ2-1; possibly TRBD1 for D (5 bases). Germline V gene sequence: CDR1 KGHDR, CDR2 SFDVKD. V was clipped by 3 bases and J by 2 bases, with 13 bases between them. The CDR3 consists of 16 residues.

The chain has TRBV28 and TRBJ2-2; no clear D gene. V lost 3 bases and J 3 bases, leaving 2 bases between the germline ends. CDR1 is MDHEN, CDR2 SYDVKM, per germline. The CDR3 totals 12 residues. CDR3 nucleotides: TGTGCCAGCAGTTTTTACACCGGGGAGCTGTTTTTT. It specifies CASSFYTGELFF. Looking up the rest from reference TRBV28 and TRBJ2-2 gives the full variable domain: DVKVTQSSRYLVKRTGEKVFLECVQDMDHENMFWYRQDPGLGLRLIYFSYDVKMKEKGDIPEGYSVSREKKERFSLILESASTNQTSMYLCASSFYTGELFFGEGSRLTVL.

This chain connects TRBV5-1 to TRBJ2-5; 12 bases are shared with TRBD2. The ends lost 0 bases at V and 5 bases at J; junction bases unmatched: 2. The CDR3 loop spans 15 amino acids. Per germline, CDR1 SGHRS and CDR2 YFSETQ. DNA for the CDR3: TGCGCCAGCAGCTTGGGGACTAGCGGGGCTGAGACCCAGTACTTC. Translation: CASSLGTSGAETQYF.